The T cell receptor (beta chain) under discussion was sequenced for a study of response to subunit inactivated influenza vaccine (dated by TCRdb to the late 2010s). About the study as a whole: Deep quantitative T cell receptor repertoire profiling was used in the study to track responses to a trivalent subunit inactivated influenza vaccine.

Here is what the overall study found, with its caveats: According to the authors, only a limited number of new T cells may be recruited by each seasonal influenza vaccination.

The CDR3 measures 15 amino acids from cysteine to phenylalanine. The entry retains the CDR3 DNA only, 45 bases that are in frame from base 1. V drops 7 bases and J drops 3 bases, leaving 18 bases in between. CDR1 and CDR2 (SNHLY, FYNNEI) derive from the germline V gene. Concerning this clonotype itself: The antigen this receptor binds is unknown. No qualities accompany the bases; no much larger clone lies one base away.

Receptor amplification or capture employed RT-PCR. The sequencer listed for this sample is Illumina HiSeq 2500. Clones were called with MiXCR by TCRdb after fastp trimmed the public reads at Q25, and only in-frame beta chains were retained. Each CDR3 protein gets just one entry, which takes the most common genes and DNA from the rows behind it. This sample is represented by 290,000 or so distinct CDR3 sequences; about 20% of them were singletons. The ten biggest clones cover 10% to 13% of the sample. The rearrangement combines TRBV2 with TRBJ1-1; the D gene is possibly TRBD1, with 6 bases matching. The clonotype comes from a man aged 45-69 years who received an inactivated influenza vaccine. Donor details come from another sample of the same person, matched by shared clones. The starting material was PBMCs from blood, obtained approximately 20 months after vaccination. The base sequence is TGTGCCAGCATTGGAAGGGGGGGGTCGGACACTGAAGCTTTCTTT. This yields the protein CASIGRGGSDTEAFF.